The 21 T cell receptor beta chains given below trace back to one sample, sequenced in a study of early T cells in non-severe SARS-CoV-2 infection. MiXCR, run by TCRdb on the 5' RACE reads, gives a single entry per CDR3 protein. The table includes about 56,000 distinct CDR3 sequences, roughly a tenth detected once. Sequences were obtained from whole blood. These receptors all come from an adult who was a healthcare worker with PCR-confirmed SARS-CoV-2 infection or an uninfected control (not recorded which).

This clonotype was counted at least ten times. The rearrangement uses TRBV19 and TRBJ2-2; unclear D gene. CDR3 size: 16 residues. The germline CDR1 and CDR2 sequences are LNHDA and SQIVND (reference sequence). V lost 1 base and J lost 8, with 17 bases in between. In nucleotides, the CDR3 is TGTGCCAGTAGTATAGTAGGACCGCCAAGAGGAGGGGAGCTGTTTTTT. Translated: CASSIVGPPRGGELFF.

This clonotype has a count of ten or more. The chain carries TRBV6-2 or TRBV6-3 and TRBJ1-5; possible D gene TRBD1, 5 bases. The CDR3 contains 12 residues. Trimming stripped 8 bases from V and 4 bases from J, with 9 bases between. CDR1 is MNHEY and CDR2 is SVGEGT in the germline V gene. The CDR3 region is CASCEGNQPQHF. The CDR3 coding sequence is TGTGCCAGCTGCGAGGGGAATCAGCCCCAGCATTTT.

This clonotype was counted ten times or more. The V call is TRBV5-1, the J call TRBJ2-3, with D unresolved. The CDR3 runs to 14 residues. The V gene lost 2 bases and the J gene lost 6 bases, with 13 bases spanning the gap. CDR1 is SGHRS, CDR2 YFSETQ, per germline. CDR3 sequence reads: CASSFDFASDTQYF. CDR3 bases: TGCGCCAGCAGCTTCGACTTCGCAAGCGATACGCAGTATTTT.

This clonotype was detected ten times or more. The V and J genes are TRBV29-1 and TRBJ2-5, with D uncertain. This CDR3 comprises 12 residues. In germline, CDR1 is SQVTM, CDR2 ANQGSEA. V gave up 0 bases and J gave up 4 bases, with 6 bases separating them. The CDR3 coding sequence is TGCAGCGTTGAAGACAGCCTAGAGACCCAGTACTTC. This translates into CSVEDSLETQYF.

Ten or more counts support this clonotype. This chain links TRBV6-5 with TRBJ1-1; D gene unclear. V was trimmed by 5 bases and J by 2 bases, leaving 12 bases between them. In germline, CDR1 is MNHEY, CDR2 SVGAGI. The CDR3 totals 14 residues. The CDR3 spells CASSRGVSNTEAFF. Here the CDR3 DNA reads TGTGCCAGCAGTCGCGGGGTCAGTAACACTGAAGCTTTCTTT.

The CDR3 sequence is CASSFAGYGYTF. CDR3 bases: TGTGCCAGCAGTTTTGCGGGCTATGGCTACACCTTC. The V and J genes are TRBV27 and TRBJ1-2; D unresolved. V lost 3 bases, J lost 4 bases, and 6 bases lay in between. This CDR3 is built from 12 residues. CDR1 and CDR2 (germline): MNHEY, SMNVEV (reference sequence).

In its sample, this clonotype was seen a few times. CDR3 nucleotide sequence: TGTGCCAGCAGTTACGGAATAGCGGGAGTCAGAGATACGCAGTATTTT. Residues: CASSYGIAGVRDTQYF. The chain joins TRBV6-2 or TRBV6-3 to TRBJ2-3, with 9 bases aligning to TRBD2. Germline V CDR1 and CDR2: MNHEY, SVGEGT. J gave up 5 bases and V 2 bases, and 8 bases lay outside the gene matches. This CDR3 has 16 amino acids.

This clonotype has more than one count but fewer than ten. The CDR3 reads CASSLAFQSPLHF. In DNA form, the CDR3 reads TGTGCCAGCAGCTTAGCGTTTCAATCACCCCTCCACTTT. The V call is TRBV11-1, the J call TRBJ1-6; D is unresolved. Germline assignment: CDR1 SGHAT and CDR2 FQDESV (reference sequence). With 0 bases removed from V and 10 bases from J, the gap between germline ends came to 7 bases. The CDR3 runs 13 residues.

The table lists this clonotype with many counts. The chain is built from TRBV5-6 and TRBJ2-5; 11 nucleotides match TRBD1. In germline, CDR1 is SGHDT, CDR2 YYEEEE. V was pared by 0 bases and J by 5 bases, with 3 bases of the junction left unmatched. The length of the CDR3 is 15 residues. The CDR3 DNA sequence: TGTGCCAGCAGCTTGGTGGGACAGGGGGACGAGACCCAGTACTTC. The encoded protein is CASSLVGQGDETQYF.

At least ten counts were recorded for this clonotype. The rearrangement links TRBV16 to TRBJ2-4, with D possibly TRBD1 on 5 matching bases. Germline V gives CDR1 KGHSY, CDR2 FQNENV. This CDR3 is built from 14 residues. The V gene lost 0 bases and the J gene lost 6 bases, with 9 bases spanning the gap. The CDR3 here is CASSQSDSRNIQYF. CDR3 DNA: TGTGCCAGCAGCCAATCCGACAGCAGAAACATTCAGTACTTC.

Only a few counts were recorded for this clonotype. The rearrangement uses TRBV27 and TRBJ2-5, with 9 bases lining up with TRBD2. The V gene end was trimmed by 5 bases and the J gene end by 3 bases; junction bases not matched to a gene: 10. Germline V gene sequence: CDR1 MNHEY, CDR2 SMNVEV (reference sequence). CDR3 length: 16 residues. CDR3 bases: TGTGCCAGCAGTCTACGACTAGCGGACTCTAAAGAGACCCAGTACTTC. This encodes CASSLRLADSKETQYF.

This clonotype was counted many times. The rearrangement links TRBV7-8 to TRBJ1-6; D uncertain. Germline loops: CDR1 SGHVS, CDR2 FQNEAQ. The CDR3 spans 14 residues. V lost 5 bases, J lost 0 bases, and 5 bases lay in between. The CDR3 is CASSPGSYNSPLHF. The CDR3 DNA is TGTGCCAGCAGCCCCGGCTCCTATAATTCACCCCTCCACTTT.

The chain carries TRBV9 and TRBJ2-1; TRBD2 matches 10 bases. This CDR3 is 15 amino acids long. Germline lookup yields CDR1 SGDLS and CDR2 YYNGEE. V shed 4 bases, J shed 5 bases, and the junction held 6 bases outside the gene matches. The CDR3 protein is CASSPGTSDHNEQFF. The CDR3 nucleotides are TGTGCCAGCAGCCCCGGGACTAGCGATCACAATGAGCAGTTCTTC. The full variable domain, its missing parts supplied by reference TRBV9 and TRBJ2-1, is DSGVTQTPKHLITATGQRVTLRCSPRSGDLSVYWYQQSLDQGLQFLIQYYNGEERAKGNILERFSAQQFPDLHSELNLSSLELGDSALYFCASSPGTSDHNEQFFGPGTRLTVL.

This clonotype has a handful of counts. In nucleotides, the CDR3 is TGTGCCAGCAGCCCTTCGAGAGGGAAGGACGAGCAGTACTTC. It specifies CASSPSRGKDEQYF. The gene calls are TRBV11-2 and TRBJ2-7; a possible D gene is TRBD2 (5 bases). Germline lookup yields CDR1 SGHAT and CDR2 FQNNGV. V gave up 5 bases and J gave up 5 bases, with 16 bases separating them. The CDR3 covers 14 residues. Looking up the rest from reference TRBV11-2 and TRBJ2-7 gives the full variable domain: EAGVAQSPRYKIIEKRQSVAFWCNPISGHATLYWYQQILGQGPKLLIQFQNNGVVDDSQLPKDRFSAERLKGVDSTLKIQPAKLEDSAVYLCASSPSRGKDEQYFGPGTRLTVT.

This clonotype was recorded at least ten times. This chain links TRBV12-3 or TRBV12-4 with TRBJ2-3; 9 bases line up with TRBD1. J was trimmed by 4 bases and V by 5 bases; bases with no gene match: 7. The CDR3 contains 15 residues. CDR3 residues: CASSPRTGVPDTQYF. The DNA for the CDR3 is TGTGCCAGCAGTCCCCGGACAGGGGTCCCAGATACGCAGTATTTT.

This chain joins TRBV12-3 or TRBV12-4 and TRBJ1-2; 8 bases match TRBD1. V was pared by 3 bases and J by 3 bases, with 9 bases of the junction left unmatched. The CDR3 runs 16 residues. DNA of the CDR3: TGTGCCAGCAGTTTTTTAGGGCAGGGGGCCTACTATGGCTACACCTTC. Residues: CASSFLGQGAYYGYTF.

In this sample, this clonotype turned up many times. CDR3 protein: CSVQRISTDTQYF. In DNA, the CDR3 is TGCAGCGTTCAGAGAATTTCCACAGATACGCAGTATTTT. The J gene is TRBJ2-3, the V gene TRBV29-1; the D is unclear. Germline V gene sequence: CDR1 SQVTM, CDR2 ANQGSEA. Between the trimmed V and J ends, which lost 5 bases and 2 bases, there was a span of 11 bases. The CDR3 spans 13 residues.

This clonotype was seen ten or more times. The chain uses TRBV28 and TRBJ1-5; D is ambiguous. The CDR3 extends over 12 amino acids. Germline V gene data show CDR1 as MDHEN and CDR2 as SYDVKM. The V end was cut by 5 bases, the J end by 5 bases, with 7 bases between. CDR3 residues: CASSVTDQPQHF. CDR3 DNA sequence: TGTGCCAGCAGTGTTACCGATCAGCCCCAGCATTTT. The variable domain in full, with the rest retrieved from reference TRBV28 and TRBJ1-5, is DVKVTQSSRYLVKRTGEKVFLECVQDMDHENMFWYRQDPGLGLRLIYFSYDVKMKEKGDIPEGYSVSREKKERFSLILESASTNQTSMYLCASSVTDQPQHFGDGTRLSIL.

This clonotype was seen at least ten times. The J gene is TRBJ1-1, the V gene TRBV6-1; tentative D call: TRBD1 (5 bases). The CDR3 totals 15 residues. Germline assignment: CDR1 MNHNS and CDR2 SASEGT. Trimming took 6 bases from V and 1 from J, leaving 15 bases between them. The DNA for the CDR3 is TGTGCCAGCAGGAGGGACGGTGGATCGAACACTGAAGCTTTCTTT. This codes for CASRRDGGSNTEAFF.

CDR3 sequence (DNA): TGCAGCGGGACAGGACTAGCGGGTAGATATGAGCAGTTCTTC. The encoded protein is CSGTGLAGRYEQFF. V gene TRBV29-1 combines with J gene TRBJ2-1; 11 nucleotides align to TRBD2. Germline V gene data show CDR1 as SQVTM and CDR2 as ANQGSEA. This CDR3 is built from 14 residues. Trimming cost V 7 bases and J 8 bases; bases outside gene matches: 10.

This clonotype was seen ten or more times. The chain carries TRBV7-6 and TRBJ2-3; D unresolved. The CDR3 extends over 13 amino acids. The V end lost 0 bases, the J end lost 3 bases, and 4 bases lay between the germline ends. The germline V gene has CDR1 SGHVS and CDR2 FNYEAQ. CDR3 amino acids: CASSLALTDTQYF. The CDR3 DNA is TGTGCCAGCAGCTTAGCATTGACAGATACGCAGTATTTT.